This T cell receptor beta chain was profiled in a study of human T cells and chemical hapten exposure. MiXCR, run by TCRdb on the RACE reads, gives a single entry per CDR3 protein. The table lists more than 60,000 distinct CDR3 sequences, approximately 8% of them singletons, with 1.5% to 1.7% in the top ten. This CDR3 has 13 amino acids. Germline V CDR1 and CDR2: MNHEY, SVGAGI. Trimming pared 3 bases from V and 4 bases from J, leaving 9 bases between. As to time point: healthy volunteer bleed at 6 weeks. Total RNA was isolated from unfractionated whole blood. The sequencing input was whole blood. V and J are TRBV6-5 and TRBJ1-2, with a tentative D call TRBD1 (6 bases). This clonotype was sampled from a male donor in good health. Some clones in this sample may be carry-over from other donors' samples. CDR3 loop: CASSYGRGYGYTF. CDR3 DNA sequence: TGTGCCAGCAGTTATGGCAGGGGCTATGGCTACACCTTC.